This TCR beta chain is drawn from a study of tumor and adjacent non-tumor tissue in lung cancer. A modified ARM-PCR protocol with three rounds of nested PCR amplified TCRbeta. TCRdb reprocessed the multiplex PCR reads with MiXCR, giving one entry per CDR3 protein. Of some 84,000 distinct CDR3 sequences in the sample, around 65% were seen once. This CDR3 comprises 14 residues. Germline V gives CDR1 SGHAT, CDR2 FQNNGV. V was clipped by 3 bases and J by 7 bases, with 15 bases between them. The template was RNA from unsorted bulk tissue. The clonotype originates from a man aged 65-85 years with non-small cell lung cancer. This chain uses TRBV11-2 with TRBJ2-5, with D perhaps matching TRBD2 (6 bases). Sample: lung tumor tissue. The DNA for the CDR3 is TGTGCCAGCAGCTTCGGGCGGGGCCAGGGGACCCAGTACTTC. Protein: CASSFGRGQGTQYF.